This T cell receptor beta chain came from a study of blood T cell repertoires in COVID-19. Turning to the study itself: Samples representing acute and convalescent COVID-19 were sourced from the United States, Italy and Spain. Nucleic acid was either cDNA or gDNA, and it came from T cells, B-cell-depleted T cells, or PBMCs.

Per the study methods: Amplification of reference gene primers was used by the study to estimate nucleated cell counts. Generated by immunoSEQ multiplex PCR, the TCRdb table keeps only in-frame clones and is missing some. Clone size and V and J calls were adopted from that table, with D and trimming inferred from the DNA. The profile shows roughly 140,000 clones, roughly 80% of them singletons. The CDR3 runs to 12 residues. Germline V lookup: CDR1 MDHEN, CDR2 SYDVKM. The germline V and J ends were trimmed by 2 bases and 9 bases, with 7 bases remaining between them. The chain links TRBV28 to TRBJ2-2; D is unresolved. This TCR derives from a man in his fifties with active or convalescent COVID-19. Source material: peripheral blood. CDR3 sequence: CASSLGGRELFF. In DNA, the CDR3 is TGTGCCAGCAGTTTAGGTGGCCGGGAGCTGTTTTTT.